The text below deals with one T cell receptor (beta chain). Clones were read by immunoSEQ multiplex PCR, and TCRdb kept only the in-frame ones, dropping some. The sample lists 90,000 to 120,000 clones; about 86% were seen once. This specimen comes from a study of blood T cell repertoires in COVID-19. About the study: The cDNA or gDNA used as material had been derived from T cells, B-cell-depleted T cells, or PBMCs.

Allocation to cohorts depended on clinical history reported by the participants. Either two negative PCRs, clearance, or symptom resolution qualified Cohort 3 donors as recovered. Germline lookup yields CDR1 MNHEY and CDR2 SVGAGI. The V gene lost 8 bases and the J gene lost 5 bases, with 16 bases spanning the gap. The CDR3 has 14 amino acids. The sample taken for sequencing was PBMCs or T cells enriched from blood (not recorded which). The V gene is TRBV6-5, the J gene TRBJ1-5; D is possibly TRBD1 (5 bases). The source of this sequence is a woman aged 45-65 years who had recovered from COVID-19. The CDR3 protein is CASYTSRGDQPQHF. DNA of the CDR3: TGTGCCAGCTACACCTCACGGGGGGATCAGCCCCAGCATTTT.